The sequence of this T cell receptor beta chain was determined in a study of T cell repertoires in cytomegalovirus infection. Germline values: CDR1 GTSNPN, CDR2 SVGIG (reference sequence). CDR3 length: 14 amino acids. J gave up 5 bases and V 4 bases, and 8 bases lay outside the gene matches. Findings and caveats of the study: Dominant in the ex vivo response were TCR beta clonotypes restricted by HLA-C and specific for CMV.

Comment on this clonotype: Its specificity is not known.

One entry per CDR3 protein, called by TCRdb with MiXCR from the reads. In the table there are almost 500,000 distinct CDR3 sequences, around 11% of which are singletons. The receptor was isolated from a human donor in good health (CMV status not recorded). Some clones in this sample may be carry-over from other donors' samples. The sequenced sample consisted of PBMCs. The rearrangement joins TRBV30 to TRBJ1-1; 9 positions match TRBD1. CDR3 in amino acids: CAWTTGQGGTEAFF. The CDR3 DNA is TGTGCCTGGACCACGGGACAGGGCGGTACTGAAGCTTTCTTT.